These T cell receptor beta chains were read from a single sample in a study of blood T cell repertoires in COVID-19. The protocol was immunoSEQ multiplex PCR, while the TCRdb copy is restricted to in-frame clones and leaves out a portion. The table includes some 300,000 clones, more than 85% detected once. Sequenced: peripheral blood. Source of these receptors: a man in his sixties or seventies with acute or convalescent COVID-19. Each CDR3 is given with its conserved first and last residue. The order of the fields is V gene, D gene, J gene, clone size, CDR3 DNA, CDR3 protein. The D gene is left open where the match is weak. The size entry is marked missing in some rows and otherwise reads once, few, many or a size class.

V gene: TRBV5-1
D gene: TRBD1
J gene: TRBJ1-2
clone size: -
CDR3 DNA: TGCGCCAGCAGCGCCTGGGACAGGGGGTCCCTTAACTATGGCTACACCTTC
CDR3 protein: CASSAWDRGSLNYGYTF

V gene: TRBV7-2
D gene: -
J gene: TRBJ2-2
clone size: -
CDR3 DNA: TGTGCCAGCAGCTTCTCACAGGGCTGGGGATACACCGGGGAGCTGTTTTTT
CDR3 protein: CASSFSQGWGYTGELFF

V gene: TRBV3-1/TRBV3-2
D gene: -
J gene: TRBJ1-5
clone size: -
CDR3 DNA: TGTGCCAGCAGCCAAGAATGGGTCGGGTCCGGGCCCCAGCATTTT
CDR3 protein: CASSQEWVGSGPQHF

V gene: TRBV18
D gene: TRBD1
J gene: TRBJ1-1
clone size: -
CDR3 DNA: TGTGCCAGCTCACCAGCGACAGGGGGGAACACTGAAGCTTTCTTT
CDR3 protein: CASSPATGGNTEAFF

V gene: TRBV19
D gene: -
J gene: TRBJ1-4
clone size: -
CDR3 DNA: TGTGCCAGTAGTATATTGAGCGGGGGCGGAAGGAAAAAACTGTTTTTT
CDR3 protein: CASSILSGGGRKKLFF

V gene: TRBV15
D gene: TRBD1
J gene: TRBJ1-1
clone size: -
CDR3 DNA: TGTGCCACCAGCAGACCGGGACAGGGAATACCTGAAGCTTTCTTT
CDR3 protein: CATSRPGQGIPEAFF

V gene: TRBV2
D gene: -
J gene: TRBJ1-5
clone size: once
CDR3 DNA: TGTGCCAGCAGTCTACAGGGAGTCGATCAGCCCCAGCATTTT
CDR3 protein: CASSLQGVDQPQHF

V gene: TRBV6-5
D gene: TRBD1
J gene: TRBJ1-2
clone size: -
CDR3 DNA: TGTGCCAGCAGGTCGGACAGGGGGGGTGGCTACACCTTC
CDR3 protein: CASRSDRGGGYTF

V gene: TRBV5-1
D gene: -
J gene: TRBJ1-3
clone size: -
CDR3 DNA: TGCGCCAGCAGCTTGAAGGGGTTCGGAAACACCATATATTTT
CDR3 protein: CASSLKGFGNTIYF

V gene: TRBV5-4
D gene: TRBD2
J gene: TRBJ2-5
clone size: -
CDR3 DNA: TGTGCCAGCAGCCGCGGGACTAGCGGGAGGGCCGTAGAGACCCAGTACTTC
CDR3 protein: CASSRGTSGRAVETQYF

V gene: TRBV7-2
D gene: -
J gene: TRBJ1-6
clone size: -
CDR3 DNA: TGTGCCAGCAGCTTAGGACGGGTTGGTAATTCACCCCTCCACTTT
CDR3 protein: CASSLGRVGNSPLHF

V gene: TRBV18
D gene: TRBD1
J gene: TRBJ1-5
clone size: -
CDR3 DNA: TGTGCCAGCTCACCAAACCAGGGGGCCGCTAACCAGCCCCAGCATTTT
CDR3 protein: CASSPNQGAANQPQHF

V gene: TRBV28
D gene: -
J gene: TRBJ2-2
clone size: -
CDR3 DNA: TGTGCCAGCAGTTTCGGAGGGCGGGACACCGGGGAGCTGTTTTTT
CDR3 protein: CASSFGGRDTGELFF

V gene: TRBV29-1
D gene: TRBD1
J gene: TRBJ2-5
clone size: -
CDR3 DNA: TGCAGCGTTGTCCCCGGGACAGAAGAGACCCAGTACTTC
CDR3 protein: CSVVPGTEETQYF

V gene: TRBV15
D gene: -
J gene: TRBJ1-4
clone size: -
CDR3 DNA: TGTGCCACCCAATCGATACGCGGCAGTGAAAAACTGTTTTTT
CDR3 protein: CATQSIRGSEKLFF

V gene: TRBV10-2
D gene: TRBD1
J gene: TRBJ1-4
clone size: -
CDR3 DNA: TGCGCCAGCAGCCCGTCCCTAAGAGGGACAGGGAATGAAAAACTGTTTTTT
CDR3 protein: CASSPSLRGTGNEKLFF

V gene: TRBV7-8
D gene: TRBD1
J gene: TRBJ1-2
clone size: -
CDR3 DNA: TGTGCCAGCAGCTTTGGGCCGGACAGGGGTGGCGGCTACACCTTC
CDR3 protein: CASSFGPDRGGGYTF

V gene: TRBV5-1
D gene: TRBD2
J gene: TRBJ2-2
clone size: -
CDR3 DNA: TGCGCCAGCAGCCGGGGGACTAGCGGCACCGGGGAGCTGTTTTTT
CDR3 protein: CASSRGTSGTGELFF

V gene: TRBV27
D gene: -
J gene: TRBJ2-1
clone size: -
CDR3 DNA: TGTGCCAGCATTGGTAACAGTGAGCAGTTCTTC
CDR3 protein: CASIGNSEQFF

V gene: TRBV9
D gene: -
J gene: TRBJ1-3
clone size: -
CDR3 DNA: TGTGCCAGCAGCGGATCCTGGGGCAGGGAATCTGGAAACACCATATATTTT
CDR3 protein: CASSGSWGRESGNTIYF

V gene: TRBV6-1
D gene: TRBD1
J gene: TRBJ1-1
clone size: -
CDR3 DNA: TGTGCCAGCAGTGAGAGGACAGGGGGCTCGGTAGCTTTCTTT
CDR3 protein: CASSERTGGSVAFF

V gene: TRBV6-2/TRBV6-3
D gene: -
J gene: TRBJ2-2
clone size: once
CDR3 DNA: TGTGCCAGCAGTTACTCCCGGCGGCAGAACACCGGGGAGCTGTTTTTT
CDR3 protein: CASSYSRRQNTGELFF

V gene: TRBV6-5
D gene: TRBD1
J gene: TRBJ1-3
clone size: -
CDR3 DNA: TGTGCCAGCAGTTCAGGGGGCGAAAACACCATATATTTT
CDR3 protein: CASSSGGENTIYF

V gene: TRBV5-4
D gene: TRBD1
J gene: TRBJ1-2
clone size: -
CDR3 DNA: TGTGCCAGCAGCCCCAGGACAGGGGAGGGTGGCTACACCTTC
CDR3 protein: CASSPRTGEGGYTF